One sample yielded the 25 T cell receptor beta chains listed below, sequenced in a study of blood T cell repertoires in COVID-19. Using immunoSEQ multiplex PCR, the repertoire was profiled, and TCRdb retains in-frame clones only, with some absent. Of fewer than 75,000 clones in the sample, roughly nine tenths were seen once. The sequenced sample consisted of peripheral blood. The receptors were gathered from a human donor in a cohort sampled during active COVID-19.

The V and J genes are TRBV19 and TRBJ2-2; 7 bases fit TRBD1. Germline V gene data show CDR1 as LNHDA and CDR2 as SQIVND (reference sequence). V lost 6 bases and J lost 6; bases outside the gene matches: 4. This CDR3 has 13 amino acids. The CDR3 protein is CASRDRVSGELFF. The CDR3 DNA is TGTGCCAGTAGAGACAGGGTTTCCGGGGAGCTGTTTTTT.

This clone turned up a few times. The CDR3 protein is CASSPTGTGVYNEQFF. CDR3 coding DNA: TGTGCCAGCAGTCCCACCGGGACAGGAGTTTACAATGAGCAGTTCTTC. J is TRBJ2-1 and V is TRBV28, with 8 bases aligning to TRBD1. Unmatched junction bases numbered 10, after V lost 5 bases and J lost 4 bases. The CDR3 is made up of 16 amino acids. Germline CDR1 and CDR2: MDHEN and SYDVKM.

The rearrangement joins TRBV27 to TRBJ1-1; the D is unclear. The CDR3 consists of 13 residues. Trimming left V 3 bases short and J 2 bases short, with 7 bases between. Germline values: CDR1 MNHEY, CDR2 SMNVEV (reference sequence). The CDR3 nucleotides are TGTGCCAGCAGTTTTATACAAAACACTGAAGCTTTCTTT. Residues: CASSFIQNTEAFF.

The chain is built from TRBV5-6 and TRBJ2-5, with D tentatively TRBD2 (6 bases). Germline V gives CDR1 SGHDT, CDR2 YYEEEE. This CDR3 has 14 amino acids. V lost 4 bases and J 5 bases, leaving 15 bases between the germline ends. The DNA for the CDR3 is TGTGCCAGCAGCGTCGTCGGGGGTGAGGAGACCCAGTACTTC. It codes for CASSVVGGEETQYF.

The V call is TRBV10-3, the J call TRBJ2-7, with 9 bases identical to TRBD2. V shed 1 base, J shed 2 bases, and the junction held 3 bases outside the gene matches. CDR1 is ENHRY, CDR2 SYGVKD, per germline. This CDR3 comprises 15 residues. This CDR3 reads CAISEYSGSPYEQYF. The DNA for the CDR3 is TGTGCCATCAGTGAGTATAGCGGGAGCCCCTACGAGCAGTACTTC.

V and J are TRBV7-2 and TRBJ2-1; TRBD2 matches at 9 bases. Losses at the gene ends were 5 bases for V and 7 bases for J; bases not matched to a gene: 9. Germline CDR1 reads SGHTA; CDR2 reads FQGNSA. The CDR3 consists of 15 residues. This CDR3 is CASSMEGTSRNEQFF. CDR3 sequence (DNA): TGTGCCAGCAGCATGGAGGGGACTAGCCGGAATGAGCAGTTCTTC.

V usage is TRBV25-1 and J usage is TRBJ2-7; 7 nucleotides agree with TRBD1. This CDR3 comprises 14 residues. CDR1 is MGHDK, CDR2 SYGVNS, per germline. V shed 4 bases, J shed 5 bases, and the junction held 8 bases outside the gene matches. DNA for the CDR3: TGTGCCAGCAGTGTTAGGACAGGAGGTGACGAGCAGTACTTC. Translated, it gives CASSVRTGGDEQYF.

The chain joins TRBV6-2 or TRBV6-3 to TRBJ2-1; possibly TRBD1 for D (6 bases). Germline V gene lookup returns CDR1 MNHEY and CDR2 SVGEGT. Trimming took 0 bases from V and 7 from J, leaving 16 bases between them. CDR3 length equals 16 residues. The CDR3 DNA reads as TGTGCCAGCAGTTACTCGGGACATCCTAATTTTAATGAGCAGTTCTTC. Protein product: CASSYSGHPNFNEQFF.

The rearrangement uses TRBV7-9 and TRBJ2-1; 14 nucleotides line up with TRBD2. CDR3 length equals 16 residues. Germline values: CDR1 SEHNR, CDR2 FQNEAQ (reference sequence). The V segment lost 0 bases and the J segment 9 bases; nucleotides outside the gene matches: 4. This chain's CDR3 is CASSLAGTSGRSEQFF. As DNA, the CDR3 is TGTGCCAGCAGCTTAGCCGGGACTAGCGGGAGAAGTGAGCAGTTCTTC.

The V call is TRBV27, the J call TRBJ1-2; weak D call: TRBD1 (6 bases). Trimming removed 11 bases from V and 2 bases from J, with 12 bases in between. Germline CDR1 MNHEY, CDR2 SMNVEV (reference sequence). The CDR3 covers 12 residues. CDR3 nucleotides: TGTGCCGGGGCCAGGGGAAACTATGGCTACACCTTC. Amino acid sequence: CAGARGNYGYTF.

The rearrangement joins TRBV7-6 to TRBJ2-2, with unresolved D. The CDR3 spans 14 residues. Trimming took off 3 bases at V and 1 base at J, with 6 bases between the two ends. Germline lookup yields CDR1 SGHVS and CDR2 FNYEAQ. The CDR3 here is CASSFAGNTGELFF. The CDR3 DNA follows: TGTGCCAGCAGCTTCGCAGGGAACACCGGGGAGCTGTTTTTT.

This sequence joins TRBV5-4 and TRBJ2-7; 12 nucleotides match TRBD2. This CDR3 comprises 16 residues. V trimming: 0 bases; J trimming: 3 bases; junction bases outside the gene matches: 4. The germline gives CDR1 SGHNT, CDR2 YYREEE (reference sequence). The CDR3 DNA reads TGTGCCAGCAGCTTGGGACTAGCGGGAGATGTCTACGAGCAGTACTTC. It yields the protein CASSLGLAGDVYEQYF.

This CDR3 is CASSIRDRGGSNQPQHF. CDR3 in DNA: TGTGCCAGTAGTATAAGGGACAGGGGGGGTAGCAATCAGCCCCAGCATTTT. The J gene is TRBJ1-5, the V gene TRBV19, with 11 bases fitting TRBD1. Germline CDR1 and CDR2: LNHDA and SQIVND (reference sequence). The CDR3 sequence is 17 residues long. V lost 2 bases to trimming and J lost 0 bases; unmatched junction nucleotides: 3.

The DNA for the CDR3 is TGTGCCAGCAGTGAAGCGGGACAGGGGGGTGAGGGCTACACCTTC. Its protein is CASSEAGQGGEGYTF. This rearrangement joins TRBV6-1 to TRBJ1-2; the match to TRBD1 covers 11 bases. V gave up 0 bases and J gave up 8 bases; unmatched junction bases: 5. The CDR3 spans 15 residues. The V gene's germline CDR1 is MNHNS and CDR2 SASEGT.

V and J are TRBV4-3 and TRBJ1-3; tentatively, D is TRBD1 (5 bases). CDR1 is LGHNA and CDR2 is YSLEER in the germline V gene. The CDR3 contains 16 residues. The V and J ends lost 0 bases and 0 bases respectively, with 9 bases between them. CDR3 sequence (DNA): TGCGCCAGCAGCCAAGAGGCAGGGCACTCTGGAAACACCATATATTTT. It encodes CASSQEAGHSGNTIYF.

The chain couples TRBV6-5 to TRBJ1-2, with TRBD1 matching 12 bases. The ends lost 6 bases at V and 4 bases at J; junction bases unmatched: 6. CDR1 MNHEY and CDR2 SVGAGI come from the germline V gene. This CDR3 has 15 amino acids. The CDR3 loop reads CASRAGTGGIYGYTF. The CDR3 DNA sequence: TGTGCCAGCAGAGCCGGGACAGGGGGCATCTATGGCTACACCTTC.

The chain employs TRBV19 and TRBJ2-1; tentative D call: TRBD2 (5 bases). The CDR3 loop spans 13 amino acids. Germline loops: CDR1 LNHDA, CDR2 SQIVND (reference sequence). V lost 1 base, J lost 10 bases, and 11 bases lay in between. CDR3 sequence: CASSIAGGSEQFF. The CDR3 bases are TGTGCCAGTAGTATAGCAGGCGGGTCCGAGCAGTTCTTC.

V and J are TRBV7-2 and TRBJ2-3, with 8 bases fitting TRBD2. Germline V gene lookup returns CDR1 SGHTA and CDR2 FQGNSA. V lost 1 base and J lost 4; bases outside the gene matches: 4. The CDR3 runs to 15 residues. The CDR3 region has the DNA TGTGCCAGCAGCTTAGTCGGGAGGGCCCCAGATACGCAGTATTTT. It is translated as CASSLVGRAPDTQYF.

The rearrangement links TRBV24-1 to TRBJ2-3; 7 bases are a match to TRBD2. The CDR3 contains 14 residues. The ends lost 4 bases at V and 2 bases at J; junction bases unmatched: 2. Germline CDR1 and CDR2: KGHDR and SFDVKD. Written as DNA, the CDR3 is TGTGCCACCAGTGAGGGGACTAACACAGATACGCAGTATTTT. The encoded protein is CATSEGTNTDTQYF.

The CDR3 sequence is CAISESTTSGRADEQFF. DNA of the CDR3: TGTGCCATCAGTGAGTCTACGACTAGCGGGAGGGCCGATGAGCAGTTCTTC. This chain uses TRBV10-3 with TRBJ2-1; 14 bases are shared with TRBD2. This CDR3 has 17 residues. Germline loops: CDR1 ENHRY, CDR2 SYGVKD. V was clipped by 0 bases and J by 8 bases; unmatched bases: 6.

The chain employs TRBV3-1 (or the pseudogene TRBV3-2) and TRBJ1-1; 7 nucleotides line up with TRBD1. Germline values: CDR1 LGHDT, CDR2 YNNKEL (reference sequence). The J segment lost 6 bases and the V segment lost 1 base, leaving 8 bases of the junction unmatched. The CDR3 extends over 15 amino acids. The CDR3 DNA reads TGTGCCAGCAGCCAAGGGCGACAGGGAGGATCTGAAGCTTTCTTT. Its protein product is CASSQGRQGGSEAFF.

The chain uses TRBV11-3 and TRBJ1-4; weak D call: TRBD1 (6 bases). V was cut by 1 base and J by 8 bases, with 17 bases left in between. The germline V gene encodes CDR1 SGHNT and CDR2 YENEEA. The CDR3 loop spans 16 amino acids. The CDR3 region is CASSLVWWQGSEKLFF. The CDR3 nucleotides read TGTGCCAGCAGCTTAGTGTGGTGGCAGGGGAGCGAAAAACTGTTTTTT.

The chain joins TRBV11-2 to TRBJ2-5; 8 nucleotides agree with TRBD2. With 6 bases clipped from V and 5 bases from J, the junction kept 11 bases outside the gene matches. Germline CDR1 SGHAT, CDR2 FQNNGV. The CDR3 is 15 amino acids. This CDR3 is CASRLTGTRIETQYF. The CDR3 region has the DNA TGTGCCAGCAGATTAACCGGGACTAGGATTGAGACCCAGTACTTC.

The chain uses TRBV6-2 or TRBV6-3 and TRBJ2-7, with TRBD2 identical over 7 bases. Germline trimming cut 3 bases from V and 6 bases from J; bases unmatched to any gene: 8. CDR1 and CDR2 from the germline V gene are MNHEY and SVGEGT. The CDR3 loop spans 14 amino acids. The CDR3 coding sequence is TGTGCCAGCAGTTATCGGGCGGGAGTGACCGAGCAGTACTTC. Amino acids: CASSYRAGVTEQYF.

The V gene is TRBV9, the J gene TRBJ2-1; D may be TRBD2 (6 bases). Germline loops: CDR1 SGDLS, CDR2 YYNGEE. The CDR3 is made up of 14 amino acids. The ends were cut back, 3 bases at V and 2 bases at J, with 9 bases in the middle. The CDR3 region is CASSGRGTYNEQFF. DNA of the CDR3: TGTGCCAGCAGCGGGCGGGGTACCTACAATGAGCAGTTCTTC.